Sequencing of this T cell receptor beta chain was carried out in a study of OX40 agonist ivuxolimab in advanced cancers. At the level of the study: Melanoma, hepatocellular carcinoma, head and neck or renal cell cancer occurred in dose-escalation patients. General study points: Clonal expansion in partial responders at 0.1-3.0 mg/kg ranked among the lowest. At doses 0.1 to 3.0 mg/kg, CD4+ and CD8+ clones expanded.

Sequencing used immunoSEQ multiplex PCR; TCRdb keeps in-frame clones, though not all of them. The sample yields about 120,000 clones, roughly nine tenths seen once. Points on this clone: Its cognate antigen is unknown.

The sampling schedule covered blood at baseline, cycle 4 day 1, and cycle 7 day 1. Germline V gene sequence: CDR1 MDHEN, CDR2 SYDVKM. Trimming removed 7 bases from V and 4 bases from J, with 17 bases in between. CDR3 size: 14 residues. J is TRBJ2-7 and V is TRBV28; tentative D call: TRBD2 (6 bases). Sample: CD4+ or CD8+ T cells sorted from blood, taken in a trial of the OX40 agonist ivuxolimab. This TCR derives from an adult with an advanced solid tumor such as melanoma, head and neck, liver or kidney cancer. The CDR3: CASISPRGRYEQYF. DNA for the CDR3: TGTGCCAGCATTTCTCCGCGAGGGAGGTACGAGCAGTACTTC.